These 15 T cell receptor beta chains came from one sample sequenced in a study of early T cells in non-severe SARS-CoV-2 infection. Each CDR3 protein gets one entry after TCRdb re-called the 5' RACE reads with MiXCR. The sample includes roughly 97,000 distinct CDR3 sequences, 11% of them seen just once. This material consisted of whole blood, taken at baseline. Every receptor here comes from an adult who was a healthcare worker with PCR-confirmed SARS-CoV-2 infection or an uninfected control (not recorded which).

In nucleotides, the CDR3 is TGTGCCAGCAGTTACTCGATACCCCAGGGGAAGTTCTTC. It is translated as CASSYSIPQGKFF. V and J are TRBV6-2 or TRBV6-3 and TRBJ2-1; possible D gene TRBD1, 6 bases. V was cut by 0 bases and J by 14 bases, with 14 bases left in between. Germline CDR1 is MNHEY and CDR2 is SVGEGT. The CDR3 is 13 amino acids.

At least ten counts were recorded for this clonotype. The chain combines TRBV5-5 with TRBJ1-1; no reliable D call. The germline V gene encodes CDR1 SGHKS and CDR2 YYEKEE (reference sequence). Between the trimmed V and J ends, which lost 4 bases and 5 bases, there was a span of 12 bases. CDR3 length: 13 amino acids. This chain's CDR3 is CASSPGPGTEAFF. The CDR3 region has the DNA TGTGCCAGCAGCCCCGGACCTGGGACTGAAGCTTTCTTT.

In this sample, this clonotype turned up many times. The rearrangement links TRBV7-8 to TRBJ2-1; D call uncertain. Trimming removed 5 bases from V and 5 bases from J, with 10 bases in between. The germline V gene encodes CDR1 SGHVS and CDR2 FQNEAQ. This CDR3 is 13 amino acids long. The CDR3 region is CASSPLGNNEQFF. CDR3 in DNA: TGTGCCAGCAGCCCCCTGGGAAACAATGAGCAGTTCTTC. The full variable domain, in which reference TRBV7-8 and TRBJ2-1 provide the parts outside the CDR3, is GAGVSQSPRYKVAKRGQDVALRCDPISGHVSLFWYQQALGQGPEFLTYFQNEAQLDKSGLPSDRFFAERPEGSVSTLKIQRTQQEDSAVYLCASSPLGNNEQFFGPGTRLTVL.

This chain links TRBV6-2 or TRBV6-3 with TRBJ2-1; D remains unclear. Trimming shortened V by 2 bases and J by 7 bases, and 9 bases separated the two germline ends. The CDR3 is 13 residues long. CDR1 is MNHEY, CDR2 SVGEGT, per germline. DNA for the CDR3: TGTGCCAGCAGTTACGACGGGCAGAATGAGCAGTTCTTC. It codes for CASSYDGQNEQFF.

The chain uses TRBV29-1 and TRBJ2-7, with 9 bases fitting TRBD1. Germline values: CDR1 SQVTM, CDR2 ANQGSEA. The CDR3 totals 14 residues. J lost 4 bases, V lost 4 bases, and 8 bases had no gene match. CDR3 protein: CSVAGTGRTYEQYF. In DNA, the CDR3 is TGCAGCGTTGCCGGGACAGGGCGCACTTACGAGCAGTACTTC.

This clonotype appeared many times. The V gene is TRBV6-5, the J gene TRBJ1-1, with D uncertain. The ends were cut back, 4 bases at V and 7 bases at J, with 13 bases in the middle. CDR1 is MNHEY and CDR2 is SVGAGI in the germline V gene. The CDR3 has 13 residues. In DNA form, the CDR3 reads TGTGCCAGCAGTTCTCGGGGTCAAGGTGAAGCTTTCTTT. Residues: CASSSRGQGEAFF.

At least ten counts were recorded for this clonotype. This sequence joins TRBV27 and TRBJ2-1; the match to TRBD2 covers 11 bases. The trim removed 6 bases at V and 15 bases at J, leaving 7 bases unmatched. Germline CDR1 MNHEY, CDR2 SMNVEV (reference sequence). The CDR3 sequence is 12 residues long. CDR3 coding DNA: TGTGCCAGCAGATATCTAGCGGGAGGATGGTTCTTC. As protein: CASRYLAGGWFF.

The rearrangement joins TRBV3-1 to TRBJ2-1; possible D gene TRBD2, 6 bases. V lost 1 base, J lost 8 bases, and 15 bases lay in between. The length of the CDR3 is 15 residues. The germline V gene encodes CDR1 LGHDT and CDR2 YNNKEL (reference sequence). CDR3 DNA sequence: TGTGCCAGCAGCCAAGTTTTCGGGGGTGCCGATGAGCAGTTCTTC. Translated: CASSQVFGGADEQFF.

V gene TRBV5-1 combines with J gene TRBJ2-3; no firm D call. This CDR3 is built from 12 residues. Germline CDR1 SGHRS, CDR2 YFSETQ. V was pared by 0 bases and J by 4 bases, with 3 bases between. The CDR3, as DNA: TGCGCCAGCAGCTTGGCGCCAGATACGCAGTATTTT. Translating gives CASSLAPDTQYF.

This clonotype was counted ten times or more. V and J are TRBV10-3 and TRBJ2-1; D is unresolved. V dropped 4 bases and J dropped 9 bases, with 10 bases sitting between them. The CDR3 runs to 12 residues. Germline CDR1 ENHRY, CDR2 SYGVKD. As DNA, the CDR3 is TGTGCCATCAGTGTTGGTGCCGGTGAGCAGTTCTTC. This codes for CAISVGAGEQFF.

In this sample, this clonotype turned up many times. V gene TRBV6-1 combines with J gene TRBJ2-3; D call uncertain. Germline V gene lookup returns CDR1 MNHNS and CDR2 SASEGT. Trimming cost V 11 bases and J 1 base, with 19 bases left between them. CDR3 length: 15 residues. The CDR3 is CAGLDRSSGTDTQYF. CDR3 bases: TGTGCCGGCCTCGATAGGTCCTCGGGCACAGATACGCAGTATTTT.

This clonotype was found a few times. The rearrangement uses TRBV3-1 and TRBJ2-5; no clear D gene. Germline V lookup: CDR1 LGHDT, CDR2 YNNKEL (reference sequence). Trimming removed 0 bases from V and 4 bases from J, with 12 bases in between. This CDR3 is built from 15 residues. This chain's CDR3 is CASSQEVGTGETQYF. The CDR3 coding sequence is TGTGCCAGCAGCCAAGAAGTGGGAACTGGAGAGACCCAGTACTTC.

The V and J genes are TRBV6-5 and TRBJ1-3; D call uncertain. CDR3 length equals 15 residues. Trimming pared 4 bases from V and 0 bases from J, leaving 10 bases between. Germline CDR1 is MNHEY and CDR2 is SVGAGI. Here the CDR3 DNA reads TGTGCCAGCAGTTCCGCACGGGGCTCTGGAAACACCATATATTTT. Residues: CASSSARGSGNTIYF.

V and J are TRBV3-1 and TRBJ2-2; maybe TRBD2 (6 bases). The germline V gene encodes CDR1 LGHDT and CDR2 YNNKEL (reference sequence). The CDR3 extends over 13 amino acids. The V end was cut by 3 bases, the J end by 5 bases, with 7 bases between. Here the CDR3 DNA reads TGTGCCAGCAGCCACCTAGCGACCGGGGAGCTGTTTTTT. Its translation: CASSHLATGELFF. The variable domain in full, with the rest retrieved from reference TRBV3-1 and TRBJ2-2, is DTAVSQTPKYLVTQMGNDKSIKCEQNLGHDTMYWYKQDSKKFLKIMFSYNNKELIINETVPNRFSPKSPDKAHLNLHINSLELGDSAVYFCASSHLATGELFFGEGSRLTVL.

The CDR3 sequence is CASSLAGASTEAFF. The DNA of the CDR3 is TGTGCCAGCAGTTTAGCGGGGGCCAGCACTGAAGCTTTCTTT. The chain has TRBV12-3 or TRBV12-4 and TRBJ1-1, with a weak D call TRBD1 (6 bases). Trimming shortened V by 0 bases and J by 4 bases, and 9 bases separated the two germline ends. The CDR3 spans 14 residues.